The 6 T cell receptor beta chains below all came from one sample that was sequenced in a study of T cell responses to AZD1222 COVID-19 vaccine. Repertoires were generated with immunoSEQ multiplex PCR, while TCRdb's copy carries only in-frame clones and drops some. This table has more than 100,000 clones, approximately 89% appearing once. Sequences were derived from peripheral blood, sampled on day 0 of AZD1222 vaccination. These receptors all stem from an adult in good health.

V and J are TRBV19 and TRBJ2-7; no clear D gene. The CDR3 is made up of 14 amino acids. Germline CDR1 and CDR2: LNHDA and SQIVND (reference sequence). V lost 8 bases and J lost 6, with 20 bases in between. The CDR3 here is CASRAPEPPREQYF. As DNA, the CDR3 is TGTGCCAGTCGAGCGCCGGAACCCCCCCGCGAGCAGTACTTC. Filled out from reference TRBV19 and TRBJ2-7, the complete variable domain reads DGGITQSPKYLFRKEGQNVTLSCEQNLNHDAMYWYRQDPGQGLRLIYYSQIVNDFQKGDIAEGYSVSREKKESFPLTVTSAQKNPTAFYLCASRAPEPPREQYFGPGTRLTVT.

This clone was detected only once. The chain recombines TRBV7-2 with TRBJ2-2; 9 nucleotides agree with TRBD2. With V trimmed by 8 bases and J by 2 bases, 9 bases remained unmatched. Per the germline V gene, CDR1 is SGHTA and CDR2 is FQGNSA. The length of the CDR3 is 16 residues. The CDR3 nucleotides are TGTGCCAGCCCCTGGCGACTAGCGGTAAACACCGGGGAGCTGTTTTTT. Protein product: CASPWRLAVNTGELFF.

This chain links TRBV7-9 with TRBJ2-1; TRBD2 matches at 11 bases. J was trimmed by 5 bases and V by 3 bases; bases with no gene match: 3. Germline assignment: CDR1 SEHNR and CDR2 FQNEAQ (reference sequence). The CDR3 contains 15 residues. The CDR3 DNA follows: TGTGCCAGCAGCTTTCTAGCGGGAGGCCACAATGAGCAGTTCTTC. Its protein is CASSFLAGGHNEQFF.

CDR3 sequence: CASREGLSGYTF. CDR3 sequence (DNA): TGTGCCAGTAGGGAGGGGTTGAGTGGCTACACCTTC. The chain joins TRBV19 to TRBJ1-2; a possible D gene is TRBD1 (5 bases). CDR1 and CDR2 (germline): LNHDA, SQIVND (reference sequence). This CDR3 spans 12 amino acids. Trimming removed 6 bases at V and 7 bases at J, with 12 bases between.

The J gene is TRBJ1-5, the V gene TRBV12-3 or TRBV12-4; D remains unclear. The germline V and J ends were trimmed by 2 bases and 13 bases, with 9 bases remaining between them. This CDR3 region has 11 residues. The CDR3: CASSLSRGQHF. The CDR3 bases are TGTGCCAGCAGTTTAAGTCGCGGACAGCATTTT.

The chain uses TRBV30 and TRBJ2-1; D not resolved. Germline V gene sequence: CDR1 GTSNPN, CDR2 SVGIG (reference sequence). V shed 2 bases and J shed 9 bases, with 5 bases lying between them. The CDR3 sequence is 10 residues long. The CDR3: CAWSRSEQFF. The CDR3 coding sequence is TGTGCCTGGAGTAGGAGTGAGCAGTTCTTC.